This TCR beta chain was sequenced for a study of patients and donors after allogeneic stem cell transplantation. A few counts support this clonotype. TCRdb passed the RT-PCR reads through MiXCR, listing each CDR3 protein once. The data show about 96,000 distinct CDR3 sequences, with 48% seen just once and roughly three fifths held by the top ten. The ends were cut back, 2 bases at V and 2 bases at J, with 13 bases in the middle. The CDR3 is 16 residues long. Germline V gene lookup returns CDR1 LGHNA and CDR2 YNFKEQ. This TCR derives from a human donor who was either an allogeneic HSCT recipient or a stem cell or donor lymphocyte infusion donor (not recorded which). It is not recorded whose cells these are; they may come from a transplant donor. J is TRBJ1-5 and V is TRBV4-2; D remains ambiguous. Sequencing used blood, either unsorted or a sorted T cell fraction (not recorded which). In DNA form, the CDR3 reads TGTGCCAGCAGCCAAAGGTCTGGGGATGGCAATCAGCCCCAGCATTTT. This sequence encodes CASSQRSGDGNQPQHF.